Below are 2 T cell receptor beta chains sequenced from a single sample in a study of blood T cell repertoires in COVID-19. Clones were sequenced by immunoSEQ multiplex PCR, and TCRdb holds only the in-frame ones, with some missing. Among about 180,000 clones listed, approximately 85% were seen once. Sequencing was done on a sample of PBMCs or T cells enriched from blood (not recorded which). These receptors were obtained from a man aged 40-50 years who had recovered from COVID-19.

This chain joins TRBV11-3 and TRBJ2-5; 11 positions agree with TRBD2. This CDR3 is built from 15 residues. The V and J ends lost 6 bases and 2 bases, in that order; junction bases with no gene match: 5. Germline CDR1 reads SGHNT; CDR2 reads YENEEA. The DNA for the CDR3 is TGTGCCAGCAGTCCCGGGACTAGCGGACAAGAGACCCAGTACTTC. It codes for CASSPGTSGQETQYF.

The chain recombines TRBV30 with TRBJ1-6; no clear D gene. The V gene lost 2 bases and the J gene lost 0 bases, with 5 bases spanning the gap. CDR3 length: 14 amino acids. The germline V gene has CDR1 GTSNPN and CDR2 SVGIG (reference sequence). The CDR3 DNA follows: TGTGCCTGGAGTCCAAACTCCTATAATTCACCCCTCCACTTT. Translation gives CAWSPNSYNSPLHF.